This TCR beta chain appears in the sequencing data of a study of early T cells in non-severe SARS-CoV-2 infection. Across the whole study: Unsorted whole blood bulk RNA was sequenced, with unpaired chains.

In the library, individual cDNA molecules carried attached unique molecular identifiers. TCRdb reprocessed the 5' RACE reads via MiXCR and lists one record per CDR3 protein. The repertoire holds about 98,000 distinct CDR3 sequences, with 11% as singletons. Overall study results and limits: Anti-spike CD8 specificities were favored by VDJdb matching, whose results missed private and CD4 specificities.

Concerning this clonotype: Its antigen remains unidentified.

The sequenced sample consisted of whole blood. The sequence was collected from an adult who was a healthcare worker with PCR-confirmed SARS-CoV-2 infection or an uninfected control (not recorded which).

In DNA, the CDR3 is TGCGCCAGCAGCCCGGGACAGCGCTCCTACAATGAGCAGTTCTTC. This translates into CASSPGQRSYNEQFF. V gene TRBV4-1 combines with J gene TRBJ2-1, with 7 bases aligning to TRBD1. CDR3 length: 15 residues. Unmatched junction bases numbered 3, after V lost 4 bases and J lost 0 bases. Germline CDR1 is MGHRA and CDR2 is YSYEKL.